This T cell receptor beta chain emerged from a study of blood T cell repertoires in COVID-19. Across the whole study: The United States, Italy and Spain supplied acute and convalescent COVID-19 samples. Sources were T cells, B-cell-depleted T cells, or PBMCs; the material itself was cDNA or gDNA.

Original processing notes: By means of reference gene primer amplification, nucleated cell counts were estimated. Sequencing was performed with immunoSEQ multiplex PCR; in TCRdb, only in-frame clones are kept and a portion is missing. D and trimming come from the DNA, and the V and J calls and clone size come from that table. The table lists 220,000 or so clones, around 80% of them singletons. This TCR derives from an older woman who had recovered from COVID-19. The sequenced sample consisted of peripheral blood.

CDR3 bases: TGTGCCACCCAAAAACACCCAAATGAAAAACTGTTTTTT. Translating it yields CATQKHPNEKLFF. The chain links TRBV5-6 to TRBJ1-4; D gene ambiguous. V lost 9 bases and J 5 bases, leaving 14 bases between the germline ends. The CDR3 loop spans 13 amino acids. Germline CDR1 and CDR2: SGHDT and YYEEEE.